This T cell receptor beta chain emerged from a study of blood T cells in healthy people across ages. The second PCR ran roughly 7 to 12 cycles with a sample-barcoded 5' primer and J-beta primers. A template-switch adaptor with 12 random nucleotides tagged each cDNA molecule. TCRdb used MiXCR to reprocess the 5' RACE reads, holding one entry per CDR3 protein. The repertoire holds roughly 640,000 distinct CDR3 sequences, with approximately 30% as singletons. The CDR3 consists of 15 residues. With 2 bases clipped from V and 2 bases from J, the junction kept 6 bases outside the gene matches. Germline V gene data show CDR1 as DFQATT and CDR2 as SNEGSKA (reference sequence).

The sample consisted of blood. The sequence came from a woman of 80 years or more in good health. V gene TRBV20-1 combines with J gene TRBJ1-2; TRBD1 matches 9 bases. CDR3 coding DNA: TGCAGTGCTAGACAGCCCGGACAGGGGAACTATGGCTACACCTTC. Residues: CSARQPGQGNYGYTF.